This entry lists 15 T cell receptor beta chains sequenced from one sample in a study of cytomegalovirus exposure and HLA in healthy donors. The study ran its PCR with 60 Vbeta and 13 Jbeta primers. The protocol was immunoSEQ multiplex PCR, while the TCRdb copy is restricted to in-frame clones and leaves out a portion. This repertoire shows 130,000 or so clones, around 77% found once; its top ten account for about 1%. Specimen: PBMCs. The receptors were sampled from a woman aged 55-69 years in good health and CMV-seronegative.

This clone was recorded only once. The chain couples TRBV9 to TRBJ2-1; D unresolved. Trimming removed 0 bases from V and 7 bases from J, with 5 bases in between. The CDR3 is 12 residues long. Looked up from germline, CDR1 is SGDLS and CDR2 is YYNGEE. The CDR3 is CASSVGANEQFF. CDR3 sequence (DNA): TGTGCCAGCAGCGTAGGGGCGAATGAGCAGTTCTTC.

This chain joins TRBV5-1 and TRBJ1-5; 10 positions match TRBD1. Per the germline V gene, CDR1 is SGHRS and CDR2 is YFSETQ. V lost 3 bases to trimming and J lost 5 bases; unmatched junction nucleotides: 2. The CDR3 sequence is 14 residues long. The CDR3 is CASSWTGGDQPQHF. CDR3 DNA: TGCGCCAGCAGCTGGACAGGGGGTGATCAGCCCCAGCATTTT.

The chain recombines TRBV19 with TRBJ1-5, with D uncertain. The CDR3 contains 14 residues. CDR1 LNHDA and CDR2 SQIVND come from the germline V gene (reference sequence). Between the trimmed V and J ends, which lost 7 bases and 0 bases, there was a span of 10 bases. CDR3 coding DNA: TGTGCCAGTACGGCGGGAAATAGCAATCAGCCCCAGCATTTT. Amino acid sequence: CASTAGNSNQPQHF.

The chain links TRBV18 to TRBJ2-2; 8 positions agree with TRBD1. Germline CDR1 reads KGHSH; CDR2 reads LQKENI. J was trimmed by 2 bases and V by 4 bases; bases with no gene match: 3. The CDR3 sequence is 15 residues long. The CDR3 here is CASSRDRQNTGELFF. The CDR3 nucleotides are TGTGCCAGCTCACGGGACAGGCAAAACACCGGGGAGCTGTTTTTT. Together with reference TRBV18 and TRBJ2-2, the CDR3 gives the full variable domain: NAGVMQNPRHLVRRRGQEARLRCSPMKGHSHVYWYRQLPEEGLKFMVYLQKENIIDESGMPKERFSAEFPKEGPSILRIQQVVRGDSAAYFCASSRDRQNTGELFFGEGSRLTVL.

This chain links TRBV7-2 with TRBJ2-7; possibly TRBD2 for D (6 bases). Per germline, CDR1 SGHTA and CDR2 FQGNSA. The CDR3 totals 15 residues. V lost 3 bases and J lost 6, with 18 bases in between. CDR3 bases: TGTGCCAGCAGCTTCACGAGCGGGTTGGTTGGCGAGCAGTACTTC. This gives the protein CASSFTSGLVGEQYF.

V usage is TRBV5-1 and J usage is TRBJ1-4; D remains unclear. The length of the CDR3 is 13 residues. Germline V CDR1 and CDR2: SGHRS, YFSETQ. Deletions cut 4 bases from V and 5 bases from J, with 9 bases between. The CDR3 protein is CASSRSDNEKLFF. The CDR3 bases are TGCGCCAGCAGCCGGAGCGACAATGAAAAACTGTTTTTT.

The gene calls are TRBV19 and TRBJ2-5; TRBD2 matches at 14 bases. TRBJ2-7 explains the end of the DNA better; the J call may be wrong. The CDR3 is 16 amino acids. CDR1 and CDR2 (germline): LNHDA, SQIVND (reference sequence). In DNA, the CDR3 is TGTGCCAGTAGTCTCGGGACTAGCGGGAGTGTCTACGAGCAGTACTTC. Translating gives CASSLGTSGSVYEQYF.

Comments on this clone: This specimen includes other DNA sequences encoding the same CDR3. V is TRBV30 and J is TRBJ1-2, with D hard to call. Per germline, CDR1 GTSNPN and CDR2 SVGIG (reference sequence). This CDR3 comprises 15 residues. The V end was cut by 0 bases, the J end by 2 bases, with 13 bases between. DNA of the CDR3: TGTGCCTGGAGTGTAGCTGGGAGGACCAACTATGGCTACACCTTC. This sequence encodes CAWSVAGRTNYGYTF.

This chain joins TRBV19 and TRBJ1-4; D is unclear. Germline V gives CDR1 LNHDA, CDR2 SQIVND (reference sequence). Trimming took off 5 bases at V and 2 bases at J, with 15 bases between the two ends. The CDR3 runs 16 residues. The CDR3 DNA is TGTGCCAGTAGTCGTTTTGGCGGCGGCACTAATGAAAAACTGTTTTTT. It specifies CASSRFGGGTNEKLFF. The full variable domain, rest sourced from reference TRBV19 and TRBJ1-4, is DGGITQSPKYLFRKEGQNVTLSCEQNLNHDAMYWYRQDPGQGLRLIYYSQIVNDFQKGDIAEGYSVSREKKESFPLTVTSAQKNPTAFYLCASSRFGGGTNEKLFFGSGTQLSVL.

The rearrangement uses TRBV7-8 and TRBJ1-1; D is possibly TRBD1 (6 bases). Looked up from germline, CDR1 is SGHVS and CDR2 is FQNEAQ. The germline V and J ends were trimmed by 6 bases and 0 bases, with 14 bases remaining between them. The CDR3 runs 15 residues. CDR3 residues: CASSFQGHLNTEAFF. The CDR3 bases are TGTGCCAGCAGTTTCCAGGGACATTTGAACACTGAAGCTTTCTTT. Based on the CDR3 plus reference TRBV7-8 and TRBJ1-1, the full variable domain is GAGVSQSPRYKVAKRGQDVALRCDPISGHVSLFWYQQALGQGPEFLTYFQNEAQLDKSGLPSDRFFAERPEGSVSTLKIQRTQQEDSAVYLCASSFQGHLNTEAFFGQGTRLTVV.

The chain recombines TRBV6-5 with TRBJ2-7; tentatively, D is TRBD1 (5 bases). The ends were cut back, 6 bases at V and 2 bases at J, with 17 bases in the middle. Germline CDR1 and CDR2: MNHEY and SVGAGI. The CDR3 loop spans 15 amino acids. CDR3 region: CASSRQGLPPYEQYF. DNA for the CDR3: TGTGCCAGCAGCCGTCAGGGTCTGCCACCCTACGAGCAGTACTTC.

The chain couples TRBV11-2 to TRBJ2-2, with TRBD1 matching 8 bases. CDR3 length: 15 amino acids. The V gene end was trimmed by 4 bases and the J gene end by 1 base; junction bases not matched to a gene: 2. Germline loops: CDR1 SGHAT, CDR2 FQNNGV. The CDR3 loop is CASSWTGMNTGELFF. Written as DNA, the CDR3 is TGTGCCAGCAGCTGGACAGGGATGAACACCGGGGAGCTGTTTTTT.

The genes are TRBV6-6 and TRBJ1-4; TRBD1 matches 7 bases. In germline, CDR1 is MNHNY, CDR2 SVGAGI (reference sequence). Trimming cost V 6 bases and J 15 bases; bases outside gene matches: 7. The CDR3 totals 11 residues. The CDR3 DNA sequence: TGTGCCAGCAGCCCACAGGGGCGGGTGTTTTTT. Translating it yields CASSPQGRVFF.

The chain combines TRBV7-2 with TRBJ1-1; 7 bases are shared with TRBD1. V dropped 5 bases and J dropped 1; count of bases not matched to a gene: 10. The V gene's germline CDR1 is SGHTA and CDR2 FQGNSA. The CDR3 loop spans 16 amino acids. CDR3 in DNA: TGTGCCAGCAGCCCCCCATGGGACAGCAGGAACACTGAAGCTTTCTTT. Amino acid sequence: CASSPPWDSRNTEAFF.

This chain links TRBV6-5 with TRBJ1-4; no reliable D call. Germline V gene lookup returns CDR1 MNHEY and CDR2 SVGAGI. Trimming took off 5 bases at V and 7 bases at J, with 17 bases between the two ends. The CDR3 has 15 amino acids. CDR3 residues: CASSRDTGPGEKLFF. CDR3 sequence (DNA): TGTGCCAGCAGTCGCGACACCGGTCCAGGTGAAAAACTGTTTTTT.